These 8 T cell receptor beta chains were sequenced from one sample in a study of cytomegalovirus exposure and HLA in healthy donors. Primers included in the PCR were 60 Vbeta and 13 Jbeta primers. Measured with immunoSEQ multiplex PCR; TCRdb has only the in-frame clones, and not every one. This specimen shows 150,000 to 200,000 clones; the ten leading clones hold 2% to 2.5%. Sample: PBMCs. Receptors were obtained from a young man in good health and CMV-seronegative.

The V gene is TRBV5-1, the J gene TRBJ1-1; D possibly corresponds to TRBD1 (6 bases). Germline V gene data show CDR1 as SGHRS and CDR2 as YFSETQ. Trimming cost V 4 bases and J 5 bases, with 18 bases left between them. The CDR3 runs 15 residues. CDR3 loop: CASSPGGGWGTEAFF. The CDR3 DNA is TGCGCCAGCAGCCCGGGAGGGGGATGGGGTACTGAAGCTTTCTTT.

The chain uses TRBV5-1 and TRBJ2-5; maybe TRBD1 (5 bases). V was clipped by 0 bases and J by 1 base, with 16 bases between them. Germline-derived CDR1 and CDR2 are SGHRS and YFSETQ. CDR3 length: 17 residues. The CDR3 DNA follows: TGCGCCAGCAGCTTGGCGAATCCTCAGGGTTCCCAAGAGACCCAGTACTTC. Amino acids: CASSLANPQGSQETQYF.

The chain links TRBV11-2 to TRBJ2-5; 8 bases fit TRBD2. V gave up 3 bases and J gave up 1 base; unmatched junction bases: 4. The CDR3 loop spans 15 amino acids. CDR1 and CDR2 from the germline V gene are SGHAT and FQNNGV. CDR3 DNA: TGTGCCAGCAGCTTTCGCGGGAGGCCCCAAGAGACCCAGTACTTC. Protein: CASSFRGRPQETQYF.

The rearrangement uses TRBV28 and TRBJ2-7; the match to TRBD2 covers 9 bases. The CDR3 is 17 residues long. Trimming removed 4 bases from V and 5 bases from J; junction bases left unmatched: 15. CDR1 MDHEN and CDR2 SYDVKM come from the germline V gene. DNA for the CDR3: TGTGCCAGCAGTTCCGATCCAGCGGGAGGCCTCTGGAACGAGCAGTACTTC. Its protein product is CASSSDPAGGLWNEQYF.

The chain combines TRBV5-4 with TRBJ2-7; TRBD2 matches at 8 bases. Trimming took 0 bases from V and 3 from J; bases not matched to a gene: 5. Germline loops: CDR1 SGHNT, CDR2 YYREEE (reference sequence). The CDR3 loop spans 15 amino acids. DNA of the CDR3: TGTGCCAGCAGCTTGGGGACTAGCTTCCGCTACGAGCAGTACTTC. It encodes CASSLGTSFRYEQYF.

This chain uses TRBV5-1 with TRBJ1-2; D is ambiguous. There are 13 residues in the CDR3. Trimming shortened V by 7 bases and J by 2 bases, and 12 bases separated the two germline ends. The germline V gene has CDR1 SGHRS and CDR2 YFSETQ. The CDR3 spells CASRPRENYGYTF. In nucleotides, the CDR3 is TGCGCCAGCCGTCCTCGGGAGAACTATGGCTACACCTTC. Drawing the rest from reference TRBV5-1 and TRBJ1-2, the complete variable domain is KAGVTQTPRYLIKTRGQQVTLSCSPISGHRSVSWYQQTPGQGLQFLFEYFSETQRNKGNFPGRFSGRQFSNSRSEMNVSTLELGDSALYLCASRPRENYGYTFGSGTRLTVV.

V gene TRBV29-1 combines with J gene TRBJ2-1, with D tentatively TRBD2 (6 bases). Trimming stripped 4 bases from V and 7 bases from J, with 14 bases between. CDR1 is SQVTM and CDR2 is ANQGSEA in the germline V gene. The CDR3 is 13 residues long. CDR3 amino acids: CSVVPGAVNEQFF. The CDR3 DNA reads as TGCAGCGTTGTACCGGGAGCGGTTAATGAGCAGTTCTTC.

The V gene is TRBV15, the J gene TRBJ2-3, with 10 positions matching TRBD2. CDR1 is LNHNV, CDR2 YYDKDF, per germline (reference sequence). V lost 6 bases to trimming and J lost 0 bases; unmatched junction nucleotides: 3. This CDR3 contains 15 residues. CDR3 bases: TGTGCCACCAGAAAACTAGCGGGAAGCACAGATACGCAGTATTTT. This encodes CATRKLAGSTDTQYF.